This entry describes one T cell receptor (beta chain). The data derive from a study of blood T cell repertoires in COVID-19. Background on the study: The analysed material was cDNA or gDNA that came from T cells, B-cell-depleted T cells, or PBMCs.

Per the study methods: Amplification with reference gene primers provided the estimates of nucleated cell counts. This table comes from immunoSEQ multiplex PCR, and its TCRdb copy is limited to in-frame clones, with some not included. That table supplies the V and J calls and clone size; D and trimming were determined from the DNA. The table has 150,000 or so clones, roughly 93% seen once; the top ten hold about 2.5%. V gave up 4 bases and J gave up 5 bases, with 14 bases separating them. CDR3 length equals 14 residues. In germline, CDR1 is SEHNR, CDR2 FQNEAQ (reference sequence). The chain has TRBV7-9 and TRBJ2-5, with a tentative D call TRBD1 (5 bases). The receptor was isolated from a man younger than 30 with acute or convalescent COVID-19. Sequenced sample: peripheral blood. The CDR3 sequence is CASSSLQGGETQYF. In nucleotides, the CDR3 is TGTGCCAGCAGCTCACTTCAGGGCGGTGAGACCCAGTACTTC.